This T cell receptor (beta chain) was retrieved from a study of memory CD4+ T cells and cytomegalovirus serostatus. The sort gate was single viable CD3+CD4+CD8-CD45RO+ cells for memory CD4+ T cells. Serostatus was set by detecting CMV pp150, pp28, p38, p52 IgG. Source study methods: Out-of-frame sequences were removed, leaving 2,204,828 distinct TCRbeta sequences. The repertoire was sequenced with immunoSEQ multiplex PCR; TCRdb's copy has only in-frame clones and lacks some. The DNA gave D and trimming, while V, J and clone size come from that table. The data contain fewer than 90,000 clones, about 73% of them seen just once; the ten biggest clones take up 2.6%. This sequence was found in an adult in good health and CMV-seropositive. Sequenced: memory CD4+ T cells from blood.

The CDR3: CAWSVGAGGAFF. Here the CDR3 DNA reads TGTGCCTGGAGTGTAGGGGCAGGGGGAGCTTTCTTT. V gene TRBV30 combines with J gene TRBJ1-1; 7 nucleotides match TRBD1. CDR1 is GTSNPN and CDR2 is SVGIG in the germline V gene (reference sequence). After removal of 0 bases from V and 10 bases from J, the junction contained 5 bases not matched to a gene. This CDR3 has 12 residues.